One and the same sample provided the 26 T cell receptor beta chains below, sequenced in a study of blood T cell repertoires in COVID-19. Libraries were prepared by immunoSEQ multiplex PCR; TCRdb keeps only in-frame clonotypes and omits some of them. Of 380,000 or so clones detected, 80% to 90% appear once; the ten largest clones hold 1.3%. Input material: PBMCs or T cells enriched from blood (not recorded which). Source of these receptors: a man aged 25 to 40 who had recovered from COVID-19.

The CDR3 DNA is TGTGCTGTCGACGGACTTATCTATGGCTACACCTTC. Its translation is CAVDGLIYGYTF. V usage is TRBV6-5 and J usage is TRBJ1-2; D unresolved. Germline V lookup: CDR1 MNHEY, CDR2 SVGAGI. This CDR3 comprises 12 residues.

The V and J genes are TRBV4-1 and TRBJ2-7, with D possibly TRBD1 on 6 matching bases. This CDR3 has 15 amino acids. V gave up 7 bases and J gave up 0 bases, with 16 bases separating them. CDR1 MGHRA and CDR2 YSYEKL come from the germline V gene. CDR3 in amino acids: CASTPLAGDSYEQYF. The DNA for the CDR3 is TGCGCCAGCACTCCACTGGCAGGGGACTCCTACGAGCAGTACTTC.

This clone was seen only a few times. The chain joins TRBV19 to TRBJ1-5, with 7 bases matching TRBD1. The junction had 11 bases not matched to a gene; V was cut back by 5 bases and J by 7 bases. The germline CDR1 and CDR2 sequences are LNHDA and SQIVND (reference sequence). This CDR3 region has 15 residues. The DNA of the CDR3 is TGTGCCAGTAGTCCCTCGACAGGGCCAAGGCAGCCCCAGCATTTT. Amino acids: CASSPSTGPRQPQHF.

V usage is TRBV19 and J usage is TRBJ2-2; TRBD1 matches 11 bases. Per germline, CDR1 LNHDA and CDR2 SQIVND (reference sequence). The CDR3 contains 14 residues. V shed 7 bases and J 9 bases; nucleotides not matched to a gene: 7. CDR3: CASTPDRGQRELFF. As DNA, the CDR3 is TGTGCCAGTACCCCGGACAGGGGGCAACGGGAGCTGTTTTTT.

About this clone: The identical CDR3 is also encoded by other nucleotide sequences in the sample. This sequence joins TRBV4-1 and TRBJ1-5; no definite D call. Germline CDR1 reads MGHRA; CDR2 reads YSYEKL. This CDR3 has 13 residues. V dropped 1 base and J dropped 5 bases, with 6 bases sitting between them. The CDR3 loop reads CASSQGRDQPQHF. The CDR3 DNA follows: TGCGCCAGCAGCCAAGGGAGGGATCAGCCCCAGCATTTT.

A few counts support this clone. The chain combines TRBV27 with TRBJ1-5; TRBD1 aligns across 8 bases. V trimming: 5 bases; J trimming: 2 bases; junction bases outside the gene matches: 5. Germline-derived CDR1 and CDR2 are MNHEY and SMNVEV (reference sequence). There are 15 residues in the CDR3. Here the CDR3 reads CASSRQGIGNQPQHF. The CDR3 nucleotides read TGTGCCAGCAGTCGACAGGGGATTGGCAATCAGCCCCAGCATTTT.

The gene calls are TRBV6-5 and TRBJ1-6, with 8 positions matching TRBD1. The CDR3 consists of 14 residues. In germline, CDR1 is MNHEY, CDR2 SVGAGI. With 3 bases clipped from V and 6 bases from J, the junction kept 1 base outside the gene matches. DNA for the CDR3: TGTGCCAGCAGTTATGACAGGGGTAATTCACCCCTCCACTTT. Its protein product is CASSYDRGNSPLHF.

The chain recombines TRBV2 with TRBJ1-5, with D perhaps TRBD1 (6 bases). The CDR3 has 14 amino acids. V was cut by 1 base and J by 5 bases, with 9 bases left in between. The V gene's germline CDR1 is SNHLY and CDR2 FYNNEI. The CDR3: CASSEGDKDQPQHF. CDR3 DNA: TGTGCCAGCAGTGAAGGGGACAAGGATCAGCCCCAGCATTTT.

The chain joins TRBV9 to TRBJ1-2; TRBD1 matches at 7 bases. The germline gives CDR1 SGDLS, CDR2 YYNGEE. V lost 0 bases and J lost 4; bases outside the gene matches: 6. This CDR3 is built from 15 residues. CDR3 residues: CASSVVRDSPYGYTF. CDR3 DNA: TGTGCCAGCAGCGTAGTAAGGGACAGCCCCTATGGCTACACCTTC. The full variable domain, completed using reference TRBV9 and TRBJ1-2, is DSGVTQTPKHLITATGQRVTLRCSPRSGDLSVYWYQQSLDQGLQFLIQYYNGEERAKGNILERFSAQQFPDLHSELNLSSLELGDSALYFCASSVVRDSPYGYTFGSGTRLTVV.

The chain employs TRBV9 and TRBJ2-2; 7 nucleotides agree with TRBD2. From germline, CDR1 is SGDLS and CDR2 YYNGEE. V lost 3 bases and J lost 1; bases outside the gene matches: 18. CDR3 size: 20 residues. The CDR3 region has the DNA TGTGCCAGCAGCGATCACGTTAATTTGGCGGGGGAAGGGAACACCGGGGAGCTGTTTTTT. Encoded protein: CASSDHVNLAGEGNTGELFF.

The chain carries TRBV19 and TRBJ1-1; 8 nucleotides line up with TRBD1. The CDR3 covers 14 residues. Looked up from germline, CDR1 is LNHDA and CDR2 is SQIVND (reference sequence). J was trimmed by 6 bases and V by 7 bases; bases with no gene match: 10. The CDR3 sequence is CASTQQGDGSEAFF. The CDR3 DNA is TGTGCCAGTACCCAACAGGGGGACGGGTCTGAAGCTTTCTTT.

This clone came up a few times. CDR3: CASSGTGEKNTEAFF. The CDR3 coding sequence is TGTGCCAGTAGTGGGACAGGGGAAAAGAACACTGAAGCTTTCTTT. The gene calls are TRBV19 and TRBJ1-1; 10 bases line up with TRBD1. J gave up 1 base and V 5 bases, and 4 bases lay outside the gene matches. Germline V gene data show CDR1 as LNHDA and CDR2 as SQIVND (reference sequence). The CDR3 spans 15 residues. Full variable domain (remainder filled in from reference TRBV19 and TRBJ1-1): DGGITQSPKYLFRKEGQNVTLSCEQNLNHDAMYWYRQDPGQGLRLIYYSQIVNDFQKGDIAEGYSVSREKKESFPLTVTSAQKNPTAFYLCASSGTGEKNTEAFFGQGTRLTVV.

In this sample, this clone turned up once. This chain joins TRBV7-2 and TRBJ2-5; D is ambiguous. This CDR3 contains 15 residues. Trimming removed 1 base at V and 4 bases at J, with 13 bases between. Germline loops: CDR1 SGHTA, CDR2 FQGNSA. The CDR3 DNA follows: TGTGCCAGCAGCTTAGTTTCAACCCTAGGAGAGACCCAGTACTTC. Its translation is CASSLVSTLGETQYF.

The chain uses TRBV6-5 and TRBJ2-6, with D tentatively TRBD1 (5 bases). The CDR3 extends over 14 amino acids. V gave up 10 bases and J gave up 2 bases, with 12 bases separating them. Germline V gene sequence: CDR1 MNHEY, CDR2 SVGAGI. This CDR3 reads CATFRGTGANVLTF. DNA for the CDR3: TGTGCCACATTTAGGGGTACTGGGGCCAACGTCCTGACTTTC.

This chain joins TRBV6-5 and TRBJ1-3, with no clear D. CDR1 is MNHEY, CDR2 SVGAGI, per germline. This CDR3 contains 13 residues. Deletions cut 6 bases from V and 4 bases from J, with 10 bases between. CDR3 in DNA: TGTGCCAGCAGAAGAGACATGGGAAACACCATATATTTT. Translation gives CASRRDMGNTIYF.

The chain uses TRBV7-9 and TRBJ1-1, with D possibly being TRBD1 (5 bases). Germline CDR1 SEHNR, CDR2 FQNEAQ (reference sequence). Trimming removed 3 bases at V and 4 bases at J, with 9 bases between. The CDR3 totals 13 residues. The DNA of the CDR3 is TGTGCCAGCAGCTTGGGGCAGGTCACTGAAGCTTTCTTT. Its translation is CASSLGQVTEAFF.

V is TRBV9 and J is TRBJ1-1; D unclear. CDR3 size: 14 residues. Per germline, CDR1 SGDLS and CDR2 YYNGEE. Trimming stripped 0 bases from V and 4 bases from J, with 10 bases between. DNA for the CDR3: TGTGCCAGCAGCGTAGACCCCGTCAGCACTGAAGCTTTCTTT. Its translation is CASSVDPVSTEAFF.

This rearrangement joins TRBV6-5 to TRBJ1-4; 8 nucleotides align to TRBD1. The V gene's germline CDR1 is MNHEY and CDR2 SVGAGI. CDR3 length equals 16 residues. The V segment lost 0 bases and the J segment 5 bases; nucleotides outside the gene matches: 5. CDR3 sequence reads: CASSYSLQGVNEKLFF. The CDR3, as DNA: TGTGCCAGCAGTTACTCCTTACAGGGGGTAAATGAAAAACTGTTTTTT.

CDR3 loop: CSVDGGGDSYEQYF. CDR3 coding DNA: TGCAGCGTTGATGGGGGGGGTGACAGTTACGAGCAGTACTTC. V usage is TRBV29-1 and J usage is TRBJ2-7, with 7 bases that match TRBD2. The CDR3 contains 14 residues. Germline-derived CDR1 and CDR2 are SQVTM and ANQGSEA. Unmatched junction bases numbered 9, after V lost 3 bases and J lost 4 bases.

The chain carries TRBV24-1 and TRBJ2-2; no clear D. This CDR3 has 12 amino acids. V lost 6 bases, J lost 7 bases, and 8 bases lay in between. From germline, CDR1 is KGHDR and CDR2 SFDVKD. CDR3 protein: CATSTLLGELFF. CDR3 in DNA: TGTGCCACCAGTACTTTACTCGGGGAGCTGTTTTTT.

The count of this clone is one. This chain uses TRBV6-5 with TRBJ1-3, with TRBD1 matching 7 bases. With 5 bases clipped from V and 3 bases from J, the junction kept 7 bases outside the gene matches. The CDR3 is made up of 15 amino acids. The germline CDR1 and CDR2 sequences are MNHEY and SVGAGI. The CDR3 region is CASSPAGQRGNTIYF. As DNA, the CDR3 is TGTGCCAGCAGTCCCGCGGGACAGCGTGGAAACACCATATATTTT.

CDR3 bases: TGTGCCAGCAGCGTATCTAGCGGGGACAACACCGGGGAGCTGTTTTTT. Translated: CASSVSSGDNTGELFF. The V call is TRBV9, the J call TRBJ2-2; TRBD2 agrees at 9 bases. Germline CDR1 and CDR2: SGDLS and YYNGEE. This CDR3 is built from 16 residues. The J segment lost 2 bases and the V segment lost 1 base, leaving 3 bases of the junction unmatched.

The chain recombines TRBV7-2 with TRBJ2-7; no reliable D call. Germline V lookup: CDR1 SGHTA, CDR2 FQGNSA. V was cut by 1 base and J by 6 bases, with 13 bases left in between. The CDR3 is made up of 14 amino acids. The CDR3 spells CASSLVGIVSEQYF. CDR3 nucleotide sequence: TGTGCCAGCAGCTTAGTCGGTATAGTTTCCGAGCAGTACTTC.

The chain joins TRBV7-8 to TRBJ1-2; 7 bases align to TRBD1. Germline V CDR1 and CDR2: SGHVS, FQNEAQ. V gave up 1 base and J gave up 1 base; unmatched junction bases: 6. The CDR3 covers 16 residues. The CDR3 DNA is TGTGCCAGCAGCTTAGTCGGGACAGCCCTTAACTATGGCTACACCTTC. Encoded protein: CASSLVGTALNYGYTF.

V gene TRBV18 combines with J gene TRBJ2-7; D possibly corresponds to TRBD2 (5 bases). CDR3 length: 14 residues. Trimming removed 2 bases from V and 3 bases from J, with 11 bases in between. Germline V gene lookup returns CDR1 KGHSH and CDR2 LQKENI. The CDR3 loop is CASSPGSQDYEQYF. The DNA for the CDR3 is TGTGCCAGCTCACCAGGGAGTCAGGACTACGAGCAGTACTTC.

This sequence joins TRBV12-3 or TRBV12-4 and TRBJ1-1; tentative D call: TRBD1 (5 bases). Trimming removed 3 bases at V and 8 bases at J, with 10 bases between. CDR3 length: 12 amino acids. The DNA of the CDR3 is TGTGCCAGCAGTTTGGGGCCCAGGGAAGCTTTCTTT. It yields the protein CASSLGPREAFF.